The TCR beta chain described here comes from a study of T cells in localized non-small cell lung cancer. Whole-study results and caveats: Heterogeneity is still possible, as just one tumor region was sequenced.

The germline CDR1 and CDR2 sequences are MGHRA and YSYEKL. The CDR3 sequence is 15 residues long. Germline trimming cut 3 bases from V and 10 bases from J; bases unmatched to any gene: 11. A word on this clone: The antigen remains undetermined.

Measured with immunoSEQ multiplex PCR; TCRdb has only the in-frame clones, and not every one. The sample holds approximately 30,000 clones; roughly 90% are singletons and the top ten take over 9.5%. Sequencing used peripheral blood mononuclear cells, obtained before any cancer treatment. V and J are TRBV4-1 and TRBJ2-1; TRBD2 matches at 8 bases. This receptor was identified in a female donor aged 60 or older with stage II lung adenocarcinoma. The CDR3 region has the DNA TGCGCCAGCAGCCAGCCCTTCGCGGGGGGAGAAGAGCAGTTCTTC. It yields the protein CASSQPFAGGEEQFF.